What follows are 8 T cell receptor beta chains derived from one specimen sequenced in a study of cytomegalovirus exposure and HLA in healthy donors. Sequencing was performed with immunoSEQ multiplex PCR; in TCRdb, only in-frame clones are kept and a portion is missing. The sample contains roughly 250,000 clones, 75% to 90% of which appear only once. Sequencing was done on a sample of PBMCs. Receptor source: a woman aged 25 to 39 in good health and CMV-seropositive.

This chain uses TRBV7-9 with TRBJ2-7; D not resolved. In germline, CDR1 is SEHNR, CDR2 FQNEAQ (reference sequence). This CDR3 has 12 amino acids. V was pared by 5 bases and J by 4 bases, with 9 bases between. CDR3 sequence reads: CASSEGGYEQYF. The CDR3 DNA follows: TGTGCCAGCAGCGAAGGCGGTTACGAGCAGTACTTC.

The chain has TRBV4-1 and TRBJ2-2; the match to TRBD2 covers 9 bases. Germline values: CDR1 MGHRA, CDR2 YSYEKL. J lost 6 bases, V lost 0 bases, and 8 bases had no gene match. This CDR3 comprises 17 residues. The CDR3 protein is CASSQEDRGLASGELFF. For the CDR3, the DNA is TGCGCCAGCAGCCAAGAGGATCGGGGACTAGCTTCCGGGGAGCTGTTTTTT.

This clone was counted between two and nine times. The chain joins TRBV28 to TRBJ1-2; unclear D gene. The germline V gene has CDR1 MDHEN and CDR2 SYDVKM. CDR3 length: 14 amino acids. The germline V and J ends were trimmed by 6 bases and 5 bases, with 16 bases remaining between them. Here the CDR3 reads CASSPLITAYGYTF. The CDR3 region has the DNA TGTGCCAGCAGCCCTCTAATTACCGCGTATGGCTACACCTTC.

This clone was detected once. The chain carries TRBV6-5 and TRBJ2-3; D gene ambiguous. This CDR3 contains 16 residues. CDR1 is MNHEY and CDR2 is SVGAGI in the germline V gene. V was trimmed by 0 bases and J by 5 bases, leaving 15 bases between them. The CDR3 DNA is TGTGCCAGCAGTTACTCGTCCTCCGGGTCGGGAGATACGCAGTATTTT. It is translated as CASSYSSSGSGDTQYF.

The chain recombines TRBV9 with TRBJ2-7, with TRBD1 matching over 8 bases. Trimming removed 5 bases from V and 7 bases from J; junction bases left unmatched: 11. This CDR3 is built from 14 residues. Per germline, CDR1 SGDLS and CDR2 YYNGEE. This CDR3 is CASSNRDRRHEQYF. The CDR3 bases are TGTGCCAGCAGTAATCGGGACAGGCGGCATGAGCAGTACTTC.

This clone has just a few counts. This chain connects TRBV7-3 to TRBJ2-1; 9 bases are a match to TRBD2. Germline V gives CDR1 SGHTA, CDR2 FQGTGA. The CDR3 contains 16 residues. V lost 4 bases, J lost 3 bases, and 7 bases stayed unmatched. The CDR3 DNA is TGTGCCAGCAGCTCGGTAGGGACTAGCAACTACAATGAGCAGTTCTTC. Translated, it gives CASSSVGTSNYNEQFF.

The chain recombines TRBV28 with TRBJ2-2; 8 bases match TRBD2. With V trimmed by 7 bases and J by 5 bases, 6 bases remained unmatched. This CDR3 region has 14 residues. Germline loops: CDR1 MDHEN, CDR2 SYDVKM. The CDR3 protein is CASKSLADTGELFF. DNA for the CDR3: TGTGCCAGCAAATCACTAGCGGATACCGGGGAGCTGTTTTTT. Full variable domain (outside the CDR3, taken from reference TRBV28 and TRBJ2-2): DVKVTQSSRYLVKRTGEKVFLECVQDMDHENMFWYRQDPGLGLRLIYFSYDVKMKEKGDIPEGYSVSREKKERFSLILESASTNQTSMYLCASKSLADTGELFFGEGSRLTVL.

This chain connects TRBV11-2 to TRBJ2-7; D possibly corresponds to TRBD2 (6 bases). The CDR3 covers 15 residues. V was cut by 5 bases and J by 4 bases, with 18 bases left in between. Looked up from germline, CDR1 is SGHAT and CDR2 is FQNNGV. In DNA, the CDR3 is TGTGCCAGCAGCGTAGGACTGTGGGAGGCTTACGAGCAGTACTTC. Its protein is CASSVGLWEAYEQYF.